Presented here are 6 T cell receptor beta chains from one specimen sequenced in a study of blood T cell repertoires in COVID-19. Method: immunoSEQ multiplex PCR; TCRdb's copy keeps in-frame clones and lacks some. The table shows some 150,000 clones, with 80% to 85% occurring only once. Sequencing was carried out using peripheral blood. The source is a human donor in a cohort sampled during active COVID-19.

The CDR3 loop reads CASSSSWGAGANVLTF. CDR3 bases: TGTGCCAGCAGCAGCAGTTGGGGGGCTGGGGCCAACGTCCTGACTTTC. The chain has TRBV11-2 and TRBJ2-6; tentative D call: TRBD2 (6 bases). V dropped 5 bases and J dropped 2 bases, with 13 bases sitting between them. There are 16 residues in the CDR3. CDR1 and CDR2 from the germline V gene are SGHAT and FQNNGV.

The chain joins TRBV3-1 (or the pseudogene TRBV3-2) to TRBJ1-4; D not certain. The V gene lost 1 base and the J gene lost 1 base, with 7 bases spanning the gap. Germline values: CDR1 LGHDT, CDR2 YNNKEL (reference sequence). The CDR3 loop spans 15 amino acids. The CDR3 sequence is CASSQGPLTNEKLFF. The CDR3 DNA follows: TGTGCCAGCAGCCAAGGTCCGTTAACTAATGAAAAACTGTTTTTT.

The chain is built from TRBV7-2 and TRBJ2-7, with 7 bases identical to TRBD2. The junction had 11 bases not matched to a gene; V was cut back by 7 bases and J by 5 bases. Germline V CDR1 and CDR2: SGHTA, FQGNSA. This CDR3 has 14 residues. This chain's CDR3 is CASKQGPGRNEQYF. Written as DNA, the CDR3 is TGTGCCAGCAAGCAGGGACCCGGGAGGAACGAGCAGTACTTC.

V and J are TRBV28 and TRBJ1-5; the D gene is possibly TRBD1 (5 bases). Trimming took off 3 bases at V and 0 bases at J, with 9 bases between the two ends. This CDR3 contains 15 residues. Germline-derived CDR1 and CDR2 are MDHEN and SYDVKM. DNA for the CDR3: TGTGCCAGCAGTTTTATAGGGGATAGCAATCAGCCCCAGCATTTT. It is translated as CASSFIGDSNQPQHF.

V usage is TRBV7-3 and J usage is TRBJ2-3, with 9 bases matching TRBD2. The CDR3 contains 16 residues. V was clipped by 2 bases and J by 6 bases; unmatched bases: 9. Germline values: CDR1 SGHTA, CDR2 FQGTGA. This chain's CDR3 is CASSLYSGGGADTQYF. CDR3 in DNA: TGTGCCAGCAGCTTATATAGCGGGGGTGGGGCCGATACGCAGTATTTT.

The V call is TRBV6-4, the J call TRBJ2-7, with D possibly matching TRBD1 (5 bases). V was clipped by 4 bases and J by 7 bases, with 11 bases between them. The CDR3 length is 12 residues. Germline V gene data show CDR1 as MRHNA and CDR2 as SNTAGT. CDR3: CASSAGFGEQYF. In DNA form, the CDR3 reads TGTGCCAGCAGTGCAGGGTTTGGTGAGCAGTACTTC.